This T cell receptor (beta chain) was captured by sequencing in a study of shared clonotypes between healthy human individuals (dated by TCRdb to about 2020). General notes on the study: A couple of women and a few men aged 18 to 49 years were included in the cohort. For each donor, CD4 naive and CD4 memory were each run on three plates, CD8 naive on two plates, and CD8 memory on one plate. Blood TCR repertoires of five healthy adults were deeply sequenced to estimate repertoire size and the extent of clonotype sharing between individuals. To increase sequencing depth and limit assay-specific biases, TCR repertoire library preparation and sequencing were carried out by different laboratories using diverse techniques. Between about 0.94 and 8.9 billion PBMCs per donor were obtained by leukapheresis. Summary of the overall study and its limitations: When several donors were compared, the shared fraction of clonotypes was about 5% for naive CD4, about 4% for naive CD8, 2% to 2.5% for memory CD4, and 0.4% for memory CD8. Compared with non-shared clonotypes, clonotypes shared by all four sorted-subset donors had higher generation probabilities. Pairwise subsampling indicated that sequencing depth was expected to affect the degree of clonotype sharing among donors. Larger estimated clonotype richness was generally found for naive subsets than for memory subsets. Even with the large sequencing depth, rarefaction of the sorted-subset datasets indicated that sequencing was incomplete. Only blood was sampled, and tissue TCR repertoires likely differ from those in blood. The genetic and exposure-history diversity represented was limited by the small number of donors.

The CDR3 covers 14 residues, taking in both the cysteine and the phenylalanine. Just the 42-base CDR3 DNA is kept, in frame starting at base 1. The V end gives up 8 bases and the J end 10 bases, leaving 12 bases in the junction not matched to a gene. CDR1 LNHNV and CDR2 YYDKDF were looked up in the germline V gene (reference sequence). Concerning this clone: Which antigen it targets is not known. Base qualities were left out, and no much larger clone turns up one base away.

TCR CDR3 regions were amplified from genomic DNA by multiplex PCR using the deep immunoSEQ assay. Extracted genomic DNA from each cell subset was spread evenly across all wells of several immunoSEQ 96-well plates, with each plate serving as a replicate. For sorted subsets, each replicate PCR was loaded with 200 ng genomic DNA, equivalent to about 30,000 T cell genomes. Purified libraries were measured with a Qubit 3.0 fluorometer, size-checked on a Bioanalyzer 2100, and measured again with the KAPA Library Quantification kit. Every immunoSEQ 96-well plate was sequenced on a dedicated single-read 150-cycle Illumina NextSeq 550 flow cell. The source study handled its data this way. Because the immunoSEQ output included only junctional sequences and no quality scores, the filtering could not be the same as the filtering used for full-length reads. Sequences were annotated with PyIR, a Python wrapper for IgBLAST v1.9, and V/J genes and CDR3 were assigned using IMGT germline references. Reads were filtered out if the reads had weak V/J assignments (E-value above 1e-6), no CDR3, stop codons, out-of-frame junctions, or ambiguous translated residues. V3J clonotypes were defined by identical inferred V gene, J gene, and CDR3 amino acid sequence. Percentage overlap between repertoires was calculated by dividing the number of shared unique clonotypes by the size of the smaller repertoire. RTK rarefaction, the Chao1 estimator, and Recon v2.1 estimates of unobserved clonotypes were used to assess repertoire richness. Generation probabilities for all TCRbeta clonotypes obtained by the gDNA method from a few donors were computed using OLGA. This immuneACCESS table, as held by TCRdb, lists in-frame sequences with V and J called but not all clones. Of the missing ones, under half trace to an unresolved V gene in checked studies; the others have no known cause. The V and J calls and clone size come from that table; D and trimming were worked out from the DNA. The sample table contains 630,000 or so clones; only one count was recorded for 98% of them. Jointly, the top ten make up 0.3% of the sample.

CD8 naive samples consisted of CD45RO-negative cells that were positively selected for CCR7, yielding a CD45RA+CCR7+ population without TemRA cells. Donors were healthy HIV-negative adults with no recently reported acute infections or vaccinations. All donors were Caucasian adults living in Nashville, Tennessee, USA. Blood was collected by leukapheresis, and PBMCs were isolated by Ficoll-Histopaque density gradient centrifugation and then cryopreserved in liquid nitrogen vapor phase. Analytical flow cytometry was used to check the purity and quantity of each magnetically sorted T cell population. Genomic DNA was isolated from each sorted fraction and quantified by UV absorbance on a Nanodrop 2000c.

The rearrangement combines TRBV15 with TRBJ2-1, with 9 bases matching TRBD1. This TCR was recovered from a young man in good health. The sample comprised naive CD8+ T cells sorted from blood. What this sample's cell subset or site label stands for: CD45RA+CCR7+. CDR3 sequence: CATDSGTGRREQFF. The sequenced DNA: TGTGCCACCGACTCCGGGACAGGGCGGAGAGAGCAGTTCTTC.